This TCR beta chain was profiled in a study of control samples from healthy donors and cancer patients. The table came from immunoSEQ multiplex PCR; TCRdb's copy has only in-frame clones and leaves some out. There are approximately 190,000 clones in the sample, with approximately 2.2% held by the top ten. Trimming took 3 bases from V and 6 from J, leaving 16 bases between them. Germline CDR1 reads SGHDT; CDR2 reads YYEEEE. This CDR3 has 15 amino acids. The sample consisted of blood. This receptor was obtained from a woman in her 30s in good health. V and J are TRBV5-6 and TRBJ1-5; tentatively, D is TRBD1 (5 bases). The CDR3 DNA sequence: TGTGCCAGCAGCTCGCGGGGGGGAGTAGGTCAGCCCCAGCATTTT. Its protein product is CASSSRGGVGQPQHF.